This TCR beta chain was documented in a study of radiotherapy plus CTLA-4 blockade in lung cancer. Study information: The study recorded objective responses in 15% to 20% of patients and disease control in approximately 33%. Regarding the study as a whole: Clones derived from tumor TCRs expanded in blood after radiotherapy plus ipilimumab. Per reports, early blood T cell clone dynamics, plus interferon-beta, forecast response most strongly.

Those with chemo-refractory metastatic non-small-cell lung cancer were treated with focal radiation combined with CTLA-4 blockade using ipilimumab. Trimming took off 5 bases at V and 4 bases at J, with 9 bases between the two ends. The CDR3 length is 12 residues. The V gene's germline CDR1 is SGHAT and CDR2 FQNNGV. The protocol was immunoSEQ multiplex PCR, while the TCRdb copy is restricted to in-frame clones and leaves out a portion. This sample has 55,000 to 65,000 clones, with about 72% found just once. Comment on this clone: Its antigen is still unknown.

This clonotype was sampled from a human donor with non-small cell lung cancer who had a complete response to radiotherapy plus ipilimumab. The specimen was peripheral blood, collected from a patient treated with radiotherapy plus ipilimumab. V is TRBV11-2 and J is TRBJ2-7; the D gene is possibly TRBD1 (6 bases). CDR3 loop: CASSPQGYEQYF. CDR3 DNA sequence: TGTGCCAGCAGCCCACAGGGTTACGAGCAGTACTTC.